The clone carrying this TCR beta chain was seen only a few times. The data belong to a study of response to subunit inactivated influenza vaccine. One entry per CDR3 protein, called by TCRdb with MiXCR from the RT-PCR reads. The repertoire consists of more than 500,000 distinct CDR3 sequences, with approximately 10% occurring once and the leading ten covering 11%. Germline V lookup: CDR1 LGHNA, CDR2 YNFKEQ. CDR3 length: 19 residues. V lost 0 bases and J lost 0; bases outside the gene matches: 7. The data were also submitted as part of a second study, on T cells expressing NK-cell markers. From that second work: The authors made TCR beta cDNA libraries by 5'RACE template switching. This switching added a universal primer site and UMIs. Underlying the TCR beta repertoires were sorted CD3+CD56+NKG2C+, CD3+CD56+NKG2C- and CD3+CD56-NKG2C+ T cells. Just one sequenced donor of eight was HCMV-seronegative, while seven were seropositive.

J is TRBJ2-7 and V is TRBV4-2; TRBD2 aligns across 14 bases. This TCR came from a man aged 45-60 years who received an inactivated influenza vaccine. This material consisted of PBMCs from blood, taken on the day of vaccination. For the CDR3, the DNA is TGTGCCAGCAGCCAAGAGGGGGGACTAGCGGGAGCAGGCTCCTACGAGCAGTACTTC. Translation: CASSQEGGLAGAGSYEQYF.